The present TCR beta chain was sequenced within a study of beta chain features in type 1 diabetes. As regards this clone: Its specificity is unknown.

What was sequenced were expressed TCRB transcripts, since all of the isolated RNA had been reverse transcribed. TCRdb keeps only in-frame clones here, not all; method: immunoSEQ multiplex PCR. This sample has 50,000 to 65,000 clones, with roughly 41% found just once. Study-level findings and limits: When Type 1 diabetes patients were examined, their TCRB CDR3s proved moderately but significantly shorter in all four CD4+ subsets.

The clonotype originates from a young man with type 1 diabetes. The sample consisted of Tregs from blood.

The CDR3 region has the DNA TGTGCCAGCAGCAAAGAGCGGGCCGAGGGGCATCAGCCCCAGCATTTT. It is translated as CASSKERAEGHQPQHF. The chain couples TRBV21-1 to TRBJ1-5. TRBV21-1 is given as a pseudogene. CDR3 length: 16 amino acids.